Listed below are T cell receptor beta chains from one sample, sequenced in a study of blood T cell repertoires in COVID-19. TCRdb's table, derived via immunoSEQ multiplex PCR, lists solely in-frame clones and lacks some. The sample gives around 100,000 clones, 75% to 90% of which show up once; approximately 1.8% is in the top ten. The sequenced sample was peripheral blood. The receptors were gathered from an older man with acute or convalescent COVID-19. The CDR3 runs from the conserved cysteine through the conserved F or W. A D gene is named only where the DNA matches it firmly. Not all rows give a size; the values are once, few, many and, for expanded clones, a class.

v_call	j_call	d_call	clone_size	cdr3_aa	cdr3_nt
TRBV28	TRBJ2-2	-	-	CASRQGMTGELFF	TGTGCCAGCAGACAGGGTATGACCGGGGAGCTGTTTTTT
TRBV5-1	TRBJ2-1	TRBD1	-	CASSLFLGQGEQFF	TGCGCCAGCAGCTTGTTCCTGGGACAGGGGGAGCAGTTCTTC
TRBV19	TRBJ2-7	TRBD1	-	CASSAGQGPYEQYF	TGTGCCAGTAGTGCAGGACAGGGGCCCTACGAGCAGTACTTC
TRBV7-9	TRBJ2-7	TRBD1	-	CASSRGQGYEQYF	TGTGCCAGCAGCCGGGGACAGGGCTACGAGCAGTACTTC
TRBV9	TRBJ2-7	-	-	CASSVGAEFYEQYF	TGTGCCAGCAGCGTAGGGGCAGAGTTCTACGAGCAGTACTTC
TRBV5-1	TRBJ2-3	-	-	CASSLDPTSTDTQYF	TGCGCCAGCAGCTTGGACCCCACTAGCACAGATACGCAGTATTTT
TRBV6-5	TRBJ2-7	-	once	CASSYSITAGYEQYF	TGTGCCAGCAGTTACTCGATAACAGCCGGCTACGAGCAGTACTTC
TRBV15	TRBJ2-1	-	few	CATSRPGAGDNEQFF	TGTGCCACCAGCAGACCAGGGGCAGGAGACAATGAGCAGTTCTTC
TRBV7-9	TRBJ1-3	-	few	CASSLGEIGNTIYF	TGTGCCAGCAGCCTCGGGGAAATTGGAAACACCATATATTTT
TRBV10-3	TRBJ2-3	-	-	CAISSRETDTQYF	TGTGCCATCAGTTCCCGGGAGACAGATACGCAGTATTTT
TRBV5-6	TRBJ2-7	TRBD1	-	CASSLDRSSYEQYF	TGTGCCAGCAGCCTGGACAGGAGCTCCTACGAGCAGTACTTC
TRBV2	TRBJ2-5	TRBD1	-	CASRATGVETQYF	TGTGCCAGCAGAGCGACAGGGGTCGAGACCCAGTACTTC
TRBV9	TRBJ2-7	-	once	CASSGGRDSMMYEQYF	TGTGCCAGCAGCGGGGGGCGGGACAGTATGATGTACGAGCAGTACTTC
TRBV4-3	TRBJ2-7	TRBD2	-	CASSQVWPGRGTALWYEQYF	TGCGCCAGCAGCCAAGTTTGGCCCGGGAGGGGGACGGCTTTATGGTACGAGCAGTACTTC
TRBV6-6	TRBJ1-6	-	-	CASSQLTDNSPLHF	TGTGCCAGCAGTCAGCTGACAGATAATTCACCCCTCCACTTT
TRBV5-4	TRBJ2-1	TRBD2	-	CASSSRLATYNEQFF	TGTGCCAGCAGTTCAAGACTAGCGACCTACAATGAGCAGTTCTTC
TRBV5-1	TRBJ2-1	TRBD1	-	CASSPTGTGVNEQFF	TGCGCCAGCAGCCCTACCGGGACAGGGGTCAATGAGCAGTTCTTC
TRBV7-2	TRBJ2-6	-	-	CASSLGGRLSGANVLTF	TGTGCCAGCAGCTTAGGTGGAAGACTCTCTGGGGCCAACGTCCTGACTTTC
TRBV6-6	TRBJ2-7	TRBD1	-	CASSSRTGTGHEQYF	TGTGCCAGCAGTTCCAGGACAGGGACGGGTCACGAGCAGTACTTC
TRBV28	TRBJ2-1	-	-	CASSTYEGVLGNEQFF	TGTGCCAGCAGTACTTATGAGGGAGTATTGGGGAATGAGCAGTTCTTC
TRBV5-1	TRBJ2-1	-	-	CASSSGGGGNEQFF	TGCGCCAGCAGCTCCGGGGGAGGGGGCAATGAGCAGTTCTTC